The T cell receptor beta chain under discussion was sequenced for a study of a mutant IDH1 vaccine in newly diagnosed glioma. Whole-study context: Week 35 was assigned to visit V12, and week 47 was assigned to visit V13.

Time point noted: week 35, safety follow-up. Topical imiquimod was applied with each vaccine dose, which held 300 ug of mutant IDH1 20-mer peptide. This CDR3 is 16 amino acids long. Repertoires were generated with immunoSEQ multiplex PCR, while TCRdb's copy carries only in-frame clones and drops some. The sample consists of some 60,000 clones, 80% to 90% of them appearing once. Only a few counts were recorded for this clone. The antigen remains undetermined. The rearrangement joins TRBV21-1 to TRBJ2-5; TRBD2, the table's D call, lacks a check against the DNA. TRBV21-1 is an annotated pseudogene. The TCR was taken from a man in his forties with glioma. Sequencing used PBMCs, obtained from a glioma patient whose treatment included an IDH1 peptide vaccine. The chain's CDR3 is CASSPRPSDGGETQYF. The CDR3, as DNA: TGTGCCAGCAGCCCCAGACCTTCTGACGGGGGGGAGACCCAGTACTTC.